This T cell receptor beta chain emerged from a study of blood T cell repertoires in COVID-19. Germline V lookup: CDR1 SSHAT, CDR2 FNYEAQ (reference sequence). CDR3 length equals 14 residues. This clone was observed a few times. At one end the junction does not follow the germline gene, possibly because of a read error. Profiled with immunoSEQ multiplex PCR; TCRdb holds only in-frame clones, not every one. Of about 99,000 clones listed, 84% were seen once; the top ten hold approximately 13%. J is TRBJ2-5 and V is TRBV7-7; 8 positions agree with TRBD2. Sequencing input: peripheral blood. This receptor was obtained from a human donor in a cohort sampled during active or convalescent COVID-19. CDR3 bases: TGTGCTAGCAGCTTAGGACTAGCCAAAGAGACCCAGTACTTC. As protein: CASSLGLAKETQYF.